The 30 T cell receptor beta chains reported below all come from one sample, sequenced in a study of T cells after yellow fever vaccination. TCRdb ran MiXCR on the 5' RACE reads and lists one entry per CDR3 protein. The sample carries hundreds of thousands of distinct CDR3 sequences, roughly 7.5% recorded once. The sequenced sample was PBMCs, obtained 45 days after the first yellow fever vaccination. These receptors were collected from a man younger than 30 who received the YFV17D yellow fever vaccine.

The sample holds a few counts of this clonotype. The rearrangement uses TRBV15 and TRBJ1-6; D is unresolved. Germline CDR1 is LNHNV and CDR2 is YYDKDF (reference sequence). V was pared by 0 bases and J by 8 bases, with 17 bases between. The length of the CDR3 is 17 residues. In nucleotides, the CDR3 is TGTGCCACCAGCAGAGATCCCCGGGCTGGTATTTATTCACCCCTCCACTTT. Protein product: CATSRDPRAGIYSPLHF.

Notes on this clonotype: With a much larger clone just one base away, this may be a read error. The chain links TRBV7-2 to TRBJ2-1, with unresolved D. The germline gives CDR1 SGHTA, CDR2 FQGNSA. The CDR3 runs to 15 residues. CDR3 in DNA: TGTGCCAGCAGCTCAGACCAGAGCTCCTACAATGAGCGGTTCTTC. This sequence encodes CASSSDQSSYNERFF.

This clonotype was observed a handful of times. This chain connects TRBV30 to TRBJ2-3, with TRBD2 identical over 8 bases. Germline V CDR1 and CDR2: GTSNPN, SVGIG (reference sequence). V shed 3 bases, J shed 7 bases, and the junction held 3 bases outside the gene matches. The CDR3 totals 12 residues. The CDR3 sequence is CAWSWTSHTQYF. As DNA, the CDR3 is TGTGCCTGGAGCTGGACTAGCCATACGCAGTATTTT. The whole variable domain, filled in from reference TRBV30 and TRBJ2-3, reads SQTIHQWPATLVQPVGSPLSLECTVEGTSNPNLYWYRQAAGRGLQLLFYSVGIGQISSEVPQNLSASRPQDRQFILSSKKLLLSDSGFYLCAWSWTSHTQYFGPGTRLTVL.

The chain links TRBV6-5 to TRBJ2-5; a weak D match, TRBD2 (6 bases). The germline gives CDR1 MNHEY, CDR2 SVGAGI. Trimming took 0 bases from V and 1 from J, leaving 6 bases between them. The CDR3 runs 14 residues. The CDR3: CASSYSGLQETQYF. CDR3 nucleotide sequence: TGTGCCAGCAGTTACTCGGGACTCCAAGAGACCCAGTACTTC.

The chain links TRBV20-1 to TRBJ1-2; a weak D match, TRBD1 (5 bases). In germline, CDR1 is DFQATT, CDR2 SNEGSKA (reference sequence). Trimming cost V 6 bases and J 5 bases, with 10 bases left between them. The CDR3 length is 11 residues. For the CDR3, the DNA is TGCAGTGCCTGGGGGGGATATGGCTACACCTTC. It encodes CSAWGGYGYTF.

This clonotype was observed a few times. This rearrangement joins TRBV5-1 to TRBJ1-1, with D possibly matching TRBD1 (5 bases). V lost 0 bases to trimming and J lost 1 base, with 10 bases between them. Germline values: CDR1 SGHRS, CDR2 YFSETQ. The CDR3 length is 15 residues. CDR3 nucleotides: TGCGCCAGCAGCTTGGCCGGGGGTCCGAACACTGAAGCTTTCTTT. Translating it yields CASSLAGGPNTEAFF.

This clonotype has a handful of counts. The gene calls are TRBV4-2 and TRBJ2-1, with 7 positions matching TRBD2. V lost 1 base, J lost 8 bases, and 11 bases stayed unmatched. The CDR3 runs 16 residues. CDR1 is LGHNA, CDR2 YNFKEQ, per germline. The CDR3 spells CASSQGRAGNYDEQFF. The CDR3, as DNA: TGTGCCAGCAGCCAAGGTAGAGCGGGGAATTATGATGAGCAGTTCTTC.

The chain joins TRBV3-1 to TRBJ1-2; D perhaps matches TRBD1 (6 bases). V was pared by 0 bases and J by 3 bases, with 8 bases between. CDR1 is LGHDT and CDR2 is YNNKEL in the germline V gene (reference sequence). The CDR3 is made up of 14 amino acids. CDR3 in amino acids: CASSQDTGHYGYTF. Written as DNA, the CDR3 is TGTGCCAGCAGCCAAGACACAGGGCACTATGGCTACACCTTC.

The V gene is TRBV5-1, the J gene TRBJ2-7; D unresolved. This CDR3 has 15 residues. V dropped 1 base and J dropped 8 bases, with 19 bases sitting between them. Germline V gives CDR1 SGHRS, CDR2 YFSETQ. In nucleotides, the CDR3 is TGCGCCAGCAGCTTGACGTCGGTGGCTGCGGAACAGCAGTACTTC. As protein: CASSLTSVAAEQQYF.

There are a few counts of this clonotype. V usage is TRBV5-5 and J usage is TRBJ2-5; tentative D call: TRBD1 (6 bases). There are 14 residues in the CDR3. Germline assignment: CDR1 SGHKS and CDR2 YYEKEE (reference sequence). Trimming left V 0 bases short and J 4 bases short, with 10 bases between. The CDR3 protein is CASSLVGAAETQYF. The DNA for the CDR3 is TGTGCCAGCAGCTTGGTGGGGGCCGCAGAGACCCAGTACTTC.

The rearrangement links TRBV7-2 to TRBJ1-6; possible D gene TRBD1, 6 bases. The CDR3 totals 13 residues. CDR1 and CDR2 (germline): SGHTA, FQGNSA. V was shortened by 5 bases and J by 8 bases, with 10 bases between the two germline ends. The chain's CDR3 is CASSVRGHSPLHF. The DNA of the CDR3 is TGTGCCAGCAGCGTCAGGGGCCATTCACCCCTCCACTTT.

This clonotype was detected many times. The chain uses TRBV29-1 and TRBJ2-7; TRBD2 matches at 11 bases. This CDR3 has 16 residues. Germline V gene data show CDR1 as SQVTM and CDR2 as ANQGSEA. V was clipped by 1 base and J by 3 bases; unmatched bases: 8. The CDR3: CSVEGLETSGDYEQYF. The CDR3 DNA is TGCAGCGTTGAAGGGCTAGAGACTAGCGGGGACTACGAGCAGTACTTC.

The gene calls are TRBV5-5 and TRBJ1-2, with D hard to call. This CDR3 is built from 11 residues. The V end lost 2 bases, the J end lost 4 bases, and 3 bases lay between the germline ends. In germline, CDR1 is SGHKS, CDR2 YYEKEE (reference sequence). The CDR3 DNA reads TGTGCCAGCAGCTTCCCCTATGGCTACACCTTC. Amino acid sequence: CASSFPYGYTF.

The V call is TRBV19, the J call TRBJ1-5; D ambiguous. V was shortened by 3 bases and J by 5 bases, with 11 bases between the two germline ends. CDR3 length: 14 residues. The germline CDR1 and CDR2 sequences are LNHDA and SQIVND (reference sequence). Here the CDR3 DNA reads TGTGCCAGTAGTATTATCGGACGAGATCAGCCCCAGCATTTT. This translates into CASSIIGRDQPQHF.

This chain uses TRBV7-9 with TRBJ2-4; D may be TRBD1 (5 bases). Per germline, CDR1 SEHNR and CDR2 FQNEAQ (reference sequence). This CDR3 is 12 amino acids long. V lost 0 bases and J 15 bases, leaving 12 bases between the germline ends. The CDR3: CASSLASGPLYF. CDR3 sequence (DNA): TGTGCCAGCAGCTTAGCATCAGGGCCATTGTACTTC.

This sequence joins TRBV7-9 and TRBJ1-3; D remains unclear. The CDR3 length is 13 residues. CDR1 and CDR2 (germline): SEHNR, FQNEAQ (reference sequence). Trimming stripped 1 base from V and 2 bases from J, with 3 bases between. The CDR3 loop reads CASSLDAGNTIYF. CDR3 DNA: TGTGCCAGCAGCTTAGACGCTGGAAACACCATATATTTT.

Note on this clonotype: Compared with germline, one end of the junction differs, possibly owing to a read error. V usage is TRBV20-1 and J usage is TRBJ1-1, with a tentative D call TRBD1 (5 bases). Looked up from germline, CDR1 is DFQATT and CDR2 is SNEGSKA (reference sequence). This CDR3 comprises 14 residues. CDR3 protein: CSAKRGAGNIEAFF. CDR3 nucleotides: TGCAGTGCGAAACGAGGGGCTGGGAACATTGAAGCTTTCTTT.

This clonotype was counted between two and nine times. The CDR3 protein is CSARKNRAMNTEAFF. CDR3 coding DNA: TGCAGTGCTAGAAAGAACAGAGCAATGAACACTGAAGCTTTCTTT. The chain employs TRBV20-1 and TRBJ1-1; D is unresolved. Germline V gene data show CDR1 as DFQATT and CDR2 as SNEGSKA (reference sequence). The ends were cut back, 2 bases at V and 0 bases at J, with 13 bases in the middle. The CDR3 covers 15 residues.

The V and J genes are TRBV7-2 and TRBJ1-3; D call uncertain. Germline V gene lookup returns CDR1 SGHTA and CDR2 FQGNSA. The CDR3 is 16 residues long. Between the trimmed V and J ends, which lost 5 bases and 4 bases, there was a span of 18 bases. The CDR3 here is CASSPQSSGSGNTIYF. CDR3 nucleotide sequence: TGTGCCAGCAGCCCTCAGAGTTCTGGGTCGGGAAACACCATATATTTT. Full variable domain (missing parts from reference TRBV7-2 and TRBJ1-3): GAGVSQSPSNKVTEKGKDVELRCDPISGHTALYWYRQSLGQGLEFLIYFQGNSAPDKSGLPSDRFSAERTGGSVSTLTIQRTQQEDSAVYLCASSPQSSGSGNTIYFGEGSWLTVV.

This clonotype was found many times. The chain recombines TRBV7-3 with TRBJ2-3; the match to TRBD2 covers 8 bases. J lost 5 bases, V lost 3 bases, and 7 bases had no gene match. This CDR3 region has 15 residues. CDR1 and CDR2 (germline): SGHTA, FQGTGA. Written as DNA, the CDR3 is TGTGCCAGCAGCTTGTACGGGGGGGCGGAAGATACGCAGTATTTT. Translated: CASSLYGGAEDTQYF.

This clonotype was detected a few times. The chain uses TRBV10-3 and TRBJ2-1; TRBD2 aligns across 15 bases. Germline CDR1 is ENHRY and CDR2 is SYGVKD. This CDR3 has 15 residues. V shed 6 bases and J 6 bases; nucleotides not matched to a gene: 3. CDR3 sequence: CAISRTSGGANEQFF. Written as DNA, the CDR3 is TGTGCCATCAGCAGGACTAGCGGGGGGGCCAATGAGCAGTTCTTC.

In this sample, this clonotype turned up many times. The gene calls are TRBV6-5 and TRBJ1-6, with D hard to call. Germline V gives CDR1 MNHEY, CDR2 SVGAGI. Deletions cut 3 bases from V and 10 bases from J, with 10 bases between. The CDR3 is 13 residues long. CDR3 coding DNA: TGTGCCAGCAGTTATTCGCGGAACTCACCCCTCCACTTT. Residues: CASSYSRNSPLHF.

The chain carries TRBV6-2 or TRBV6-3 and TRBJ2-1; the D gene is possibly TRBD1 (6 bases). V lost 7 bases and J lost 2, with 15 bases in between. This CDR3 is built from 15 residues. Germline loops: CDR1 MNHEY, CDR2 SVGEGT. The CDR3 loop reads CASNPEGQTYNEQFF. The CDR3 nucleotides read TGTGCCAGCAACCCCGAAGGACAGACCTACAATGAGCAGTTCTTC.

In this sample, this clonotype turned up a few times. The rearrangement links TRBV7-2 to TRBJ2-3, with D perhaps TRBD1 (5 bases). The CDR3 has 14 residues. Germline loops: CDR1 SGHTA, CDR2 FQGNSA. Trimming pared 3 bases from V and 4 bases from J, leaving 11 bases between. The CDR3 DNA is TGTGCCAGCAGCTTTCGCCAGGGCCCAGATACGCAGTATTTT. Protein sequence: CASSFRQGPDTQYF.

This clonotype was found a few times. The rearrangement uses TRBV21-1 and TRBJ1-3; the table's TRBD1 call for D was not verified on the DNA. TRBV21-1 has pseudogene status. The CDR3 runs 18 residues. CDR3 residues: CANSKARQGRGSGNTIYF. The DNA for the CDR3 is TGTGCCAACAGCAAAGCGCGACAGGGGCGAGGCTCTGGAAACACCATATATTTT.

In its sample, this clonotype was seen a few times. The chain joins TRBV6-2 or TRBV6-3 to TRBJ2-4, with a tentative D call TRBD1 (5 bases). V dropped 5 bases and J dropped 0 bases, with 20 bases sitting between them. Germline V gene data show CDR1 as MNHEY and CDR2 as SVGEGT. The CDR3 runs 18 residues. The CDR3 loop is CASSASLHRTIAKNIQYF. CDR3 bases: TGTGCCAGCAGTGCGAGCCTCCACCGGACAATAGCCAAAAACATTCAGTACTTC.

This clonotype was detected only a few times. J is TRBJ1-1 and V is TRBV5-1; 7 nucleotides align to TRBD1. This CDR3 region has 14 residues. The V gene end was trimmed by 4 bases and the J gene end by 3 bases; junction bases not matched to a gene: 6. From germline, CDR1 is SGHRS and CDR2 YFSETQ. The CDR3 loop reads CASSTQTGHTEAFF. CDR3 nucleotides: TGCGCCAGCAGCACACAGACAGGGCACACTGAAGCTTTCTTT.

V gene TRBV11-2 combines with J gene TRBJ1-1, with D hard to call. V was shortened by 5 bases and J by 10 bases, with 11 bases between the two germline ends. The CDR3 totals 11 residues. From germline, CDR1 is SGHAT and CDR2 FQNNGV. The CDR3 loop reads CASSIGSAAFF. The CDR3 nucleotides are TGTGCCAGCAGCATAGGTTCGGCAGCTTTCTTT.

The chain recombines TRBV6-6 with TRBJ1-1; weak D call: TRBD1 (5 bases). V was trimmed by 9 bases and J by 3 bases, leaving 11 bases between them. Germline CDR1 MNHNY, CDR2 SVGAGI (reference sequence). The CDR3 runs to 12 residues. The CDR3 DNA is TGTGCCAGTACAGGCGGATACACTGAAGCTTTCTTT. It specifies CASTGGYTEAFF.

This clonotype was observed many times. V gene TRBV4-2 combines with J gene TRBJ2-1, with 10 nucleotides matching TRBD2. Germline V gene sequence: CDR1 LGHNA, CDR2 YNFKEQ. The CDR3 sequence is 16 residues long. Trimming cost V 0 bases and J 4 bases; bases outside gene matches: 3. In nucleotides, the CDR3 is TGTGCCAGCAGCCAAGATCCAGCGGGGGGGTACAATGAGCAGTTCTTC. This sequence encodes CASSQDPAGGYNEQFF.